These 26 T cell receptor beta chains were all obtained from the same sample, sequenced in a study of CXCR3-negative and CXCR3-positive naive CD8 T cells. The authors made the TRB cDNA libraries by 5' RACE using UMI labels. Reprocessing the 5' RACE reads, TCRdb reports a single entry for every CDR3 protein and omits DNA. Its table lists some 40,000 distinct CDR3 sequences. Source material: memory CD8+ T cells from blood. The receptors were sampled from a human donor in good health. Some clones in this sample may be carry-over from other donors' samples.

This clonotype is called medium-sized based on its frequency. The rearrangement uses TRBV12-3 or TRBV12-4 and TRBJ2-7; TCRdb selects TRBD2, and the lack of DNA leaves this call unchecked. The CDR3 contains 15 residues. The CDR3 spells CASSWGLAARGEQYF.

V and J are TRBV18 and TRBJ2-5. Germline V gives CDR1 KGHSH, CDR2 LQKENI. The CDR3 consists of 13 residues. Here the CDR3 reads CASSPPRWETQYF.

The rearrangement joins TRBV5-1 to TRBJ2-5; TCRdb picks TRBD1, but there is no DNA to check that call. Germline V gene data show CDR1 as SGHRS and CDR2 as YFSETQ. The CDR3 loop spans 16 amino acids. The CDR3 region is CASSYYRGEGQETQYF.

The chain carries TRBV4-3 and TRBJ2-7; TCRdb designates TRBD1, a call that cannot be tested without DNA. Germline lookup yields CDR1 LGHNA and CDR2 YSLEER. The CDR3 consists of 15 residues. The CDR3 sequence: CASSQDPGVSYEQYF.

This chain connects TRBV29-1 to TRBJ1-1; lacking DNA, the TRBD1 call made by TCRdb goes unchecked. CDR1 is SQVTM, CDR2 ANQGSEA, per germline. CDR3 length: 12 residues. The CDR3 here is CSVPLANTEAFF. The full variable domain, its missing parts supplied by reference TRBV29-1 and TRBJ1-1, is SAVISQKPSRDICQRGTSLTIQCQVDSQVTMMFWYRQQPGQSLTLIATANQGSEATYESGFVIDKFPISRPNLTFSTLTVSNMSPEDSSIYLCSVPLANTEAFFGQGTRLTVV.

The chain is built from TRBV6-2 or TRBV6-3 and TRBJ2-1; TCRdb picks TRBD2, but there is no DNA to check that call. This CDR3 has 15 amino acids. CDR1 is MNHEY and CDR2 is SVGEGT in the germline V gene. CDR3 sequence: CASSARLEGSDEQFF.

The chain carries TRBV6-5 and TRBJ2-7; the D call of TRBD1 rests on TCRdb alone, since no DNA is present to check it. The CDR3 is 14 residues long. Germline V gene sequence: CDR1 MNHEY, CDR2 SVGAGI. CDR3: CASSLGHNSYEQYF.

The chain combines TRBV12-3 or TRBV12-4 with TRBJ2-5. The CDR3 contains 13 residues. CDR3 residues: CASSLSTGETQYF.

The CDR3 spells CATMADPYNEQFF. This chain links TRBV24-1 with TRBJ2-1. The CDR3 is 13 amino acids. Looked up from germline, CDR1 is KGHDR and CDR2 is SFDVKD.

The V gene is TRBV6-6, the J gene TRBJ1-4. The CDR3 length is 16 residues. Germline V gene sequence: CDR1 MNHNY, CDR2 SVGAGI (reference sequence). The CDR3 loop reads CASSYSSGATNEKLFF.

This chain uses TRBV25-1 with TRBJ2-2. The V gene's germline CDR1 is MGHDK and CDR2 SYGVNS. The CDR3 covers 14 residues. CDR3 amino acids: CASSGQITGRELFF.

This chain links TRBV20-1 with TRBJ2-1; TCRdb returns TRBD2, unconfirmable since there is no DNA. Germline V gene sequence: CDR1 DFQATT, CDR2 SNEGSKA (reference sequence). CDR3 length: 16 amino acids. The CDR3 is CSARFETSGVYNEQFF.

This sequence joins TRBV14 and TRBJ1-1. Germline V gene lookup returns CDR1 SGHDN and CDR2 FVKESK. The CDR3 is 14 amino acids. The CDR3 sequence: CASSQLDMNTEAFF.

This chain joins TRBV3-2 and TRBJ1-4. TRBV3-2 is a known pseudogene. This CDR3 is built from 13 residues. This CDR3 reads CASSQMSTEKLFF.

The J gene is TRBJ2-3, the V gene TRBV28; TCRdb outputs TRBD1, but without DNA this stays unchecked. CDR3 length: 17 residues. Germline CDR1 is MDHEN and CDR2 is SYDVKM. The CDR3 is CASRSPGRTVSTDTQYF.

The chain employs TRBV20-1 and TRBJ2-1; TCRdb names TRBD2, which stays unverified in the absence of DNA. CDR1 DFQATT and CDR2 SNEGSKA come from the germline V gene (reference sequence). This CDR3 spans 15 amino acids. CDR3 in amino acids: CSARDSGGSYNEQFF.

The rearrangement uses TRBV30 and TRBJ1-1. Germline values: CDR1 GTSNPN, CDR2 SVGIG (reference sequence). The CDR3 is 12 amino acids. This CDR3 is CAWSVLATEAFF.

The chain is built from TRBV27 and TRBJ2-1; absent DNA, TCRdb's TRBD2 call cannot be checked. CDR1 and CDR2 from the germline V gene are MNHEY and SMNVEV (reference sequence). This CDR3 contains 16 residues. The chain's CDR3 is CASSLTAGGPQNEQFF.

The chain carries TRBV28 and TRBJ2-5; TCRdb returns TRBD1, unconfirmable since there is no DNA. The CDR3 contains 13 residues. Looked up from germline, CDR1 is MDHEN and CDR2 is SYDVKM. This CDR3 reads CASSPQGGETQYF.

V is TRBV29-1 and J is TRBJ1-5; TCRdb's assignment of TRBD1 cannot be checked, as there is no DNA. CDR1 and CDR2 (germline): SQVTM, ANQGSEA. The CDR3 contains 15 residues. Here the CDR3 reads CSVEDRGSRTQPQHF.

The chain joins TRBV15 to TRBJ1-4; TCRdb outputs TRBD1, but without DNA this stays unchecked. Germline lookup yields CDR1 LNHNV and CDR2 YYDKDF (reference sequence). This CDR3 has 13 amino acids. The CDR3 protein is CATLDRSDEKLFF. The complete variable domain, with remaining parts taken from reference TRBV15 and TRBJ1-4, reads DAMVIQNPRYQVTQFGKPVTLSCSQTLNHNVMYWYQQKSSQAPKLLFHYYDKDFNNEADTPDNFQSRRPNTSFCFLDIRSPGLGDTAMYLCATLDRSDEKLFFGSGTQLSVL.

V is TRBV7-8 and J is TRBJ2-1; TCRdb calls TRBD2, which cannot be checked without DNA. In germline, CDR1 is SGHVS, CDR2 FQNEAQ. The CDR3 has 14 amino acids. The CDR3 loop reads CASCRTSCWDEQFF.

The gene calls are TRBV28 and TRBJ2-7; TCRdb designates TRBD1, a call that cannot be tested without DNA. The germline gives CDR1 MDHEN, CDR2 SYDVKM. The CDR3 runs to 16 residues. This chain's CDR3 is CASRPTGQVYLYEQYF.

This sequence joins TRBV5-1 and TRBJ1-2. CDR3 size: 13 residues. Germline assignment: CDR1 SGHRS and CDR2 YFSETQ. CDR3 protein: CASSPANSDGYTF. Together with reference TRBV5-1 and TRBJ1-2, the CDR3 gives the full variable domain: KAGVTQTPRYLIKTRGQQVTLSCSPISGHRSVSWYQQTPGQGLQFLFEYFSETQRNKGNFPGRFSGRQFSNSRSEMNVSTLELGDSALYLCASSPANSDGYTFGSGTRLTVV.

The chain combines TRBV28 with TRBJ2-7; TCRdb's D call of TRBD1 is untestable without DNA. The CDR3 totals 14 residues. Germline CDR1 and CDR2: MDHEN and SYDVKM. CDR3 loop: CASSPTGVYYEQYF.

The rearrangement links TRBV10-1 to TRBJ1-2; TCRdb calls TRBD1, which cannot be checked without DNA. Germline lookup yields CDR1 WNHNN and CDR2 SYGVQD (reference sequence). The CDR3 contains 20 residues. The CDR3 sequence: CACPPGDISMSSLINYGYTF.